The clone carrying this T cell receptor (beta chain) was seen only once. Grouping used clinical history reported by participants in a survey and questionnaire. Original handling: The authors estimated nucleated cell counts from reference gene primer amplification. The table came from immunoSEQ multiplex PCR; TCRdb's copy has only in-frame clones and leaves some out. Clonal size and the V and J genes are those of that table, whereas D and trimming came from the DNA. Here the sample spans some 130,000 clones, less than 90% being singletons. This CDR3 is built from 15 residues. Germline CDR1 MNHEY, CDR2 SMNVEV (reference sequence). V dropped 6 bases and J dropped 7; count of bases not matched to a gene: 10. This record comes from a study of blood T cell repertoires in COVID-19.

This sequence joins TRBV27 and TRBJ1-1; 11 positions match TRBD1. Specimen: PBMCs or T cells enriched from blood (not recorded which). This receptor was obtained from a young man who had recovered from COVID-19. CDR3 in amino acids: CASSRTGGGPGEAFF. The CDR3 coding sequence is TGTGCCAGCAGCCGGACAGGGGGCGGCCCCGGTGAAGCTTTCTTT.